This TCR beta chain was documented in a study of chemoradiotherapy in HPV16-positive cancers. Study-wide findings and caveats: Candidate HPV-specific clones and E7-related TCR motifs grew in tumor during treatment. HPV-specific T cells were functionally defined from only two HPV16-positive patients. HPV-responsive T-cell expansion during chemoradiotherapy was linked to improved recurrence-free survival in HPV16-positive patients.

Of note for this clone: Its antigen is unknown.

This CDR3 region has 15 residues. The trim removed 4 bases at V and 1 base at J, leaving 4 bases unmatched. Germline CDR1 reads LNHDA; CDR2 reads SQIVND (reference sequence). Repeated repertoire sampling spanned the course of chemoradiotherapy. The protocol was immunoSEQ multiplex PCR, while the TCRdb copy is restricted to in-frame clones and leaves out a portion. The table lists 15,000 or so clones, more than 75% of them singletons. This chain joins TRBV19 and TRBJ1-1; TRBD1 matches 9 bases. This specimen was acquired from a patient who underwent chemoradiotherapy. This TCR was recovered from a human donor with HPV-associated anogenital cancer. CDR3 sequence: CASSRDREENTEAFF. The CDR3 DNA is TGTGCCAGTAGTAGGGACAGGGAGGAGAACACTGAAGCTTTCTTT.